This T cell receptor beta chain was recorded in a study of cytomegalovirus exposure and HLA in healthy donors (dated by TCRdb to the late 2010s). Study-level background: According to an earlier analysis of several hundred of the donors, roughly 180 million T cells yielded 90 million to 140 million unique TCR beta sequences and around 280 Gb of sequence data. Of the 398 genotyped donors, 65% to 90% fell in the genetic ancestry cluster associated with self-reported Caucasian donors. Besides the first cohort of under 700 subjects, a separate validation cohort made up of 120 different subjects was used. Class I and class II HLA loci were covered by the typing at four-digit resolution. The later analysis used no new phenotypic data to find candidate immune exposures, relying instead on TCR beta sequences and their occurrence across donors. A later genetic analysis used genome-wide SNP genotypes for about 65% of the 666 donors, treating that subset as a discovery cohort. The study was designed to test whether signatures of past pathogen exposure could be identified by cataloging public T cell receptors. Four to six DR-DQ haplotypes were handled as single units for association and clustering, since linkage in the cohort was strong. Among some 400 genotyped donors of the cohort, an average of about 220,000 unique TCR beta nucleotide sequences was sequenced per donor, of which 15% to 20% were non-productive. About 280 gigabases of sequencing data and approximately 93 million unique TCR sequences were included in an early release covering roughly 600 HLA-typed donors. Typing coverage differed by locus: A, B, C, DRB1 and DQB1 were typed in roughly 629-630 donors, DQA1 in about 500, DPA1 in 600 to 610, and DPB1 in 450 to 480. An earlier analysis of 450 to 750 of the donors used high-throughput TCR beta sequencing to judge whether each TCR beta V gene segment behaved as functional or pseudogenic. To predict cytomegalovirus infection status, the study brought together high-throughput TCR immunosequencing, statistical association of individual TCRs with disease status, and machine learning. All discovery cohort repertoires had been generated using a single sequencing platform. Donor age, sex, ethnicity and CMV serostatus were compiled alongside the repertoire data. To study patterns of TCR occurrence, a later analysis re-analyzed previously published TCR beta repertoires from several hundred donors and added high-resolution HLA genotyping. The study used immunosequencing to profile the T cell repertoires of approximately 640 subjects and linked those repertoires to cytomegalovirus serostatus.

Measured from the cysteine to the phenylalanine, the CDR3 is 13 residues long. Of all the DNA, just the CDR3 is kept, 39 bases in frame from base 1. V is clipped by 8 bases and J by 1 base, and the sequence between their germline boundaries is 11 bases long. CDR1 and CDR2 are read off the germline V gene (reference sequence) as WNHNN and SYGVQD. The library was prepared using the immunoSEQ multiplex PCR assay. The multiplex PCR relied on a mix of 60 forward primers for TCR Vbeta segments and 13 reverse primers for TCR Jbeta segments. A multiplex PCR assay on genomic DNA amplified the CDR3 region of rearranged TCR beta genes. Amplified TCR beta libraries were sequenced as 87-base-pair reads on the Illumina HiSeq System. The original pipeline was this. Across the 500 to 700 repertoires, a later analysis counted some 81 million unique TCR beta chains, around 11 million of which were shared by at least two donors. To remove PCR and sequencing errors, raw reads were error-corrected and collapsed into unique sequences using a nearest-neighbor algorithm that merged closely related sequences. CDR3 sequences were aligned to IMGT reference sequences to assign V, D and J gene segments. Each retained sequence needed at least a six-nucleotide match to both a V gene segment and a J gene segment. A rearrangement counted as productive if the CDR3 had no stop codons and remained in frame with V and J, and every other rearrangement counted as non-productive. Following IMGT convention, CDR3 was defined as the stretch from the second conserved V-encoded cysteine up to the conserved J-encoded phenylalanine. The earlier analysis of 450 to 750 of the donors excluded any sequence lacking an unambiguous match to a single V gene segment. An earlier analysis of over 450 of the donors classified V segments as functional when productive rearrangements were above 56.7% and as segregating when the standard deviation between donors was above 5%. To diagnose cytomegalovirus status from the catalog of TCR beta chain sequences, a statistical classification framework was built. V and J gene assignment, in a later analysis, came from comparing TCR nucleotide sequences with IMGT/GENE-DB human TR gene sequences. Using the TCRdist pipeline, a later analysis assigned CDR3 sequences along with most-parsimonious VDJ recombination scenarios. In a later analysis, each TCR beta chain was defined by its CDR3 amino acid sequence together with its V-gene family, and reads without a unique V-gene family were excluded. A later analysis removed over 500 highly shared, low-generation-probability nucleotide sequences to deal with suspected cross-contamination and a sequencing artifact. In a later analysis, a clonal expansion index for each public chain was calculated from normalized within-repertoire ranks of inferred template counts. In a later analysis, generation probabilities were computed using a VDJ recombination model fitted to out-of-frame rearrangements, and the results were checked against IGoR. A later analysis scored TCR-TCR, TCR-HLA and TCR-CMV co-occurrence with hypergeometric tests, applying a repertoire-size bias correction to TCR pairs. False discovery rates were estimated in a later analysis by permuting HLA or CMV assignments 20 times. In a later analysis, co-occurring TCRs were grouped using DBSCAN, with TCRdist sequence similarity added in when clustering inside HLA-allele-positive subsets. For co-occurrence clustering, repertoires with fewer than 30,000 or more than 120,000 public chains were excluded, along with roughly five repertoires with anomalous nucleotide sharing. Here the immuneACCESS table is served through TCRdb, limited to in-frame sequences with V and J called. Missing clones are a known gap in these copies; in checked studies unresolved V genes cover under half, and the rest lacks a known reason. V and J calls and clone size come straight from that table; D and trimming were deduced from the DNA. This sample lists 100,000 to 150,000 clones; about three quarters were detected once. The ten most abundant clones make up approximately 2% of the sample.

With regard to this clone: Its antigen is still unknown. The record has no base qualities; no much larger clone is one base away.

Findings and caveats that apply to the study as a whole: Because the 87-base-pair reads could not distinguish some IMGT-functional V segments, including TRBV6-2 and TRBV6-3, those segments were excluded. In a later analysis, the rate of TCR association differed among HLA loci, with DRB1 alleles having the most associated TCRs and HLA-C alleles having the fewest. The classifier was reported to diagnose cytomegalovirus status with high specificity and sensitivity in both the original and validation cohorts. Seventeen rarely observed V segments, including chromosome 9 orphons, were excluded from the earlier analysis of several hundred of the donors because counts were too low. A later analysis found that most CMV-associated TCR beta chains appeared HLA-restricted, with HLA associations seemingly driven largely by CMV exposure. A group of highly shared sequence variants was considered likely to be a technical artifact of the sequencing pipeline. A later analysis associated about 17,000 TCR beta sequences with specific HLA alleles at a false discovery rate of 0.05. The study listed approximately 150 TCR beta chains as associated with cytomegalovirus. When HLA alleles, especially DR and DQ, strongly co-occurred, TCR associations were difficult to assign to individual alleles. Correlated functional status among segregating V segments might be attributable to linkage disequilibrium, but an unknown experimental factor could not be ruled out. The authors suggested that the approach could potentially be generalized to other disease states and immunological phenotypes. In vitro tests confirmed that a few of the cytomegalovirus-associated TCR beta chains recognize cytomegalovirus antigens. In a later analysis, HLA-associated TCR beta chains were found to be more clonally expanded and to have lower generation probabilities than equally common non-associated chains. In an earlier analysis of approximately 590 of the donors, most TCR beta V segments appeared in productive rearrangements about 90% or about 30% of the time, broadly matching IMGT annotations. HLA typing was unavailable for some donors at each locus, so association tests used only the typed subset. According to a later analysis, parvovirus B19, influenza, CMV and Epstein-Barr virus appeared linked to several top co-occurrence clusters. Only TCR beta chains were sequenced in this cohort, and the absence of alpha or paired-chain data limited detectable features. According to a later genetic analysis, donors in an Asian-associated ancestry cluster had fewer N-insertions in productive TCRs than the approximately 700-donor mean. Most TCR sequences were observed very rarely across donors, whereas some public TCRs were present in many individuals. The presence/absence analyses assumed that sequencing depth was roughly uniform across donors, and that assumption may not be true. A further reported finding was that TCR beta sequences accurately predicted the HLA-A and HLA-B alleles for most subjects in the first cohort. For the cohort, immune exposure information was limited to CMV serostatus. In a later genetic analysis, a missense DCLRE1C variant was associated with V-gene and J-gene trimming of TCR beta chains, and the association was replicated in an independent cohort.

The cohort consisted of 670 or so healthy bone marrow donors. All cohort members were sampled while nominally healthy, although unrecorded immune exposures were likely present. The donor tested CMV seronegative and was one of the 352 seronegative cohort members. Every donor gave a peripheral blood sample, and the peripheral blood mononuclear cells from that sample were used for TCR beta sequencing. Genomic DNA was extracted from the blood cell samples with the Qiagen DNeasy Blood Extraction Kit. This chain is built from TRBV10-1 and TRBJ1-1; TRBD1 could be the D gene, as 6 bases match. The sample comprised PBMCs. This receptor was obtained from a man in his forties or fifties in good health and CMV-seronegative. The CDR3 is CASQWGPNTEAFF. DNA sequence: TGCGCCAGCCAATGGGGGCCGAACACTGAAGCTTTCTTT.